This T cell receptor beta chain was profiled in a study of shared clonotypes between healthy human individuals. Study-wide points: Clonotypes not shared had lower generation probabilities than those common to all four donors.

CD4+ cells yielded CD45RA+ naive and CD45RA-negative memory subsets. About this clone: Its specificity is not known.

The assay was immunoSEQ multiplex PCR, and TCRdb's table has in-frame clones only and misses some. The sample has around 1,100,000 clones; around 77% are singletons. This CDR3 contains 20 residues. The sample consisted of memory CD4+ T cells from PBMCs. Regarding subset: CD45RA-negative fraction. The genes are TRBV1 and TRBJ2-2; the table's D call of TRBD2 was not tested on the DNA. TRBV1 is annotated as a pseudogene. This receptor was obtained from a young man in good health. Some clones in this sample may be carry-over from other donors' samples. CDR3 sequence reads: CTSSQDRELAGSPDTGELFF. As DNA, the CDR3 is TGCACCAGCAGCCAAGATCGGGAGCTAGCGGGGTCCCCGGACACCGGGGAGCTGTTTTTT.